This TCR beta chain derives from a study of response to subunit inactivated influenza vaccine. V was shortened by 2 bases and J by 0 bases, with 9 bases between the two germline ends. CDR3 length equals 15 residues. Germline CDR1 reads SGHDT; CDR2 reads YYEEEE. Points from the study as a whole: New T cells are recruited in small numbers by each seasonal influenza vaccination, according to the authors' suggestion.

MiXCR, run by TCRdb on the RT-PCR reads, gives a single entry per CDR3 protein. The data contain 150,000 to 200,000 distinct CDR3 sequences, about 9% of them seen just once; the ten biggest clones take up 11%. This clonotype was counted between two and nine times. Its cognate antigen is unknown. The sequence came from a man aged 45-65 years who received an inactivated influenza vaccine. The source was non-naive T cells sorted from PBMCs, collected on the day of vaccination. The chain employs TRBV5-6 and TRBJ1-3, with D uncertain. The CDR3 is CASSFPESSGNTIYF. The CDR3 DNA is TGTGCCAGCAGCTTTCCCGAGAGCTCTGGAAACACCATATATTTT. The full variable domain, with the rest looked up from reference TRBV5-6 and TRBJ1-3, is DAGVTQSPTHLIKTRGQQVTLRCSPKSGHDTVSWYQQALGQGPQFIFQYYEEEERQRGNFPDRFSGHQFPNYSSELNVNALLLGDSALYLCASSFPESSGNTIYFGEGSWLTVV.